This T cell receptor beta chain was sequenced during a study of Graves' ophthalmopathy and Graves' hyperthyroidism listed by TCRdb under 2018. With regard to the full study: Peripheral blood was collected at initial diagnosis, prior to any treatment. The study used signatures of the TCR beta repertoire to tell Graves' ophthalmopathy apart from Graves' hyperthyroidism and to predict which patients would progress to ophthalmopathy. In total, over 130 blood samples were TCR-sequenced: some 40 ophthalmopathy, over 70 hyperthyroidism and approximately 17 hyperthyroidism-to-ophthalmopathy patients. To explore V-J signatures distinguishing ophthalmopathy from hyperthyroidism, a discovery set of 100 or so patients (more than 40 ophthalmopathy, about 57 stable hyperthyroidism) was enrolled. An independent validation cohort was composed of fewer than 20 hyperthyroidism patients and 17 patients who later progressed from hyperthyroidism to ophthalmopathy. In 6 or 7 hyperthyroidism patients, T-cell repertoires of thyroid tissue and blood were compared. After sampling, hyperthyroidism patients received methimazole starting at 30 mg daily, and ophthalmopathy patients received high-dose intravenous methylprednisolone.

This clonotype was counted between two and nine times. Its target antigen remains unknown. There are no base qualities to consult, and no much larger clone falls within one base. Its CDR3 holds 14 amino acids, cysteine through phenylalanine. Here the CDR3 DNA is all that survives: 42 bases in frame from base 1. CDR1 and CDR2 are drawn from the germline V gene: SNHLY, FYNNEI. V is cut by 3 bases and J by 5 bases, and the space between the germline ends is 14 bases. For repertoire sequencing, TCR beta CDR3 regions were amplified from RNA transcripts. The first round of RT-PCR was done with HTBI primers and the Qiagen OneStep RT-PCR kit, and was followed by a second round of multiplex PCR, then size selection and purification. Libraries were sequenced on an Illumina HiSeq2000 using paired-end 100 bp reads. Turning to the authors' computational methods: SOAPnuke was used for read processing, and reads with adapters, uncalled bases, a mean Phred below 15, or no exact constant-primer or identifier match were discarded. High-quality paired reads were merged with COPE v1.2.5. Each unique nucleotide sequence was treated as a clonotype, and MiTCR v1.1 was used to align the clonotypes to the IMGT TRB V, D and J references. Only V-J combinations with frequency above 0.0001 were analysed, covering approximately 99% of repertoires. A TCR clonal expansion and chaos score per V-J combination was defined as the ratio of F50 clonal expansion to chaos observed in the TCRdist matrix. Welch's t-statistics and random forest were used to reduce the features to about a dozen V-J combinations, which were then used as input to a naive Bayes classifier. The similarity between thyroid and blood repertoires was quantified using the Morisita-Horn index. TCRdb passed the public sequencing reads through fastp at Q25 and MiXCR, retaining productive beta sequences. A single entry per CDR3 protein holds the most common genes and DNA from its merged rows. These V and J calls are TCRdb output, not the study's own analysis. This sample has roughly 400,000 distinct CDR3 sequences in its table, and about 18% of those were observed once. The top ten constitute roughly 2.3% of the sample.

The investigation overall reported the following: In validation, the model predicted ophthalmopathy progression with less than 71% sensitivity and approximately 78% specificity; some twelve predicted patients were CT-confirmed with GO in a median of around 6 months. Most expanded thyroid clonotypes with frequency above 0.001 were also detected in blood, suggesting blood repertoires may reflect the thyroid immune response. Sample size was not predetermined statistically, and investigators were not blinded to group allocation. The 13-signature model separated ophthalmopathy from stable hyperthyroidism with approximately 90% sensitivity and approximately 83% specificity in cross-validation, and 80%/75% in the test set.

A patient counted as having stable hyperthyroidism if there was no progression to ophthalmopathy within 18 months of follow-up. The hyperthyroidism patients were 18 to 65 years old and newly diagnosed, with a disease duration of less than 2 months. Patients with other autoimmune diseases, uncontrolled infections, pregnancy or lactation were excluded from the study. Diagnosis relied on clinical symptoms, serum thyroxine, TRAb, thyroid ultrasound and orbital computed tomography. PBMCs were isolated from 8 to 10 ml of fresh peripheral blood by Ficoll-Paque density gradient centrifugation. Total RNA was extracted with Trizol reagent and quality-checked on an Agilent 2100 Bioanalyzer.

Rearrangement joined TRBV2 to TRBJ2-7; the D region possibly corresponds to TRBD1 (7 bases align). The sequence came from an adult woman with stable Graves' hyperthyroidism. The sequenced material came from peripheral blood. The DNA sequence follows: TGTGCCAGCAGTGATTTAGGGGGCGGGAACGAGCAGTACTTC. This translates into CASSDLGGGNEQYF.